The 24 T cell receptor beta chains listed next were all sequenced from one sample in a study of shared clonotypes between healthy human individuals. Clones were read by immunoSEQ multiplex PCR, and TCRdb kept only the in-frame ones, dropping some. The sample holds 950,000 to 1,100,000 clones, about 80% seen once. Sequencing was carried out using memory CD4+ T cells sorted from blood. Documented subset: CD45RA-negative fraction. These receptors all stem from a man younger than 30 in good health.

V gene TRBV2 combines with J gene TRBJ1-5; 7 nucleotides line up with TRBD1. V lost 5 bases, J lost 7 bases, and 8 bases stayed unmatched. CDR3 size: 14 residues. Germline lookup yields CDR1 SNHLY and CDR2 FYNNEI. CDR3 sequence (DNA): TGTGCCAGCAGTCCGGACAGGTCGGGACAGCCCCAGCATTTT. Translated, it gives CASSPDRSGQPQHF.

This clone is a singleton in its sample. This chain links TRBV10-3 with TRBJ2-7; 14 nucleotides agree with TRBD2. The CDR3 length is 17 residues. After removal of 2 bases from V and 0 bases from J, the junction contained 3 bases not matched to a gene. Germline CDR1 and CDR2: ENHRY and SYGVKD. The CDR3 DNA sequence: TGTGCCATCAGTGAGGGACTAGCGGGGGGAAGCTCCTACGAGCAGTACTTC. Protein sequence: CAISEGLAGGSSYEQYF.

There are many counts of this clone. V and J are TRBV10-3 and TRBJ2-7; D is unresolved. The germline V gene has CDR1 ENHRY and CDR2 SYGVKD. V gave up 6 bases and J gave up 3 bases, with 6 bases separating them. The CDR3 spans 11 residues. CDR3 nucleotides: TGTGCCATCAGGGGCGACTACGAGCAGTACTTC. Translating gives CAIRGDYEQYF.

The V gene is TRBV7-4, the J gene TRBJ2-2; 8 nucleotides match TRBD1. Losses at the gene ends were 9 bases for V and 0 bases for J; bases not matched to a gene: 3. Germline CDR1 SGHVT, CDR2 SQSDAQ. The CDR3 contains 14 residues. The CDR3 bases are TGTGCCAGGCCGGGACAGGCGAACACCGGGGAGCTGTTTTTT. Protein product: CARPGQANTGELFF.

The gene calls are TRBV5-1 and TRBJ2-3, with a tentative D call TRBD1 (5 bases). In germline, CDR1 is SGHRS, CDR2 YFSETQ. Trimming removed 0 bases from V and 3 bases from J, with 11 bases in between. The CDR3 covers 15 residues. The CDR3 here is CASSLDAQGTDTQYF. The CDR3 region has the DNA TGCGCCAGCAGCTTGGATGCGCAGGGAACAGATACGCAGTATTTT.

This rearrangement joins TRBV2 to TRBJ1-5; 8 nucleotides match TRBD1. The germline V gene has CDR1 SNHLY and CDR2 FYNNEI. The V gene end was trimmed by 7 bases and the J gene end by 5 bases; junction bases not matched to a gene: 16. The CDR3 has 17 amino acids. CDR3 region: CASNSAGRGLRDQPQHF. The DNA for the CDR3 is TGTGCCAGCAATTCAGCGGGCAGGGGGCTCCGGGATCAGCCCCAGCATTTT.

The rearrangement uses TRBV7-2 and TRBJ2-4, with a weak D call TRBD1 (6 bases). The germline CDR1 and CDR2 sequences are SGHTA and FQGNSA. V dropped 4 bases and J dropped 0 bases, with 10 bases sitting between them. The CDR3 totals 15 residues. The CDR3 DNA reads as TGTGCCAGCAGCTACCCGACAGGAGCCAAAAACATTCAGTACTTC. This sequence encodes CASSYPTGAKNIQYF.

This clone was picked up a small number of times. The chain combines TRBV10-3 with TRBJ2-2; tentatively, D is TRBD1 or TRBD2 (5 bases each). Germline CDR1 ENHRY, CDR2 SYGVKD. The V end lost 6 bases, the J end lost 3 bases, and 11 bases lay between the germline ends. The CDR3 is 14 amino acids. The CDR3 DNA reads TGTGCCATCAGGGGTGGGGACCACACCGGGGAGCTGTTTTTT. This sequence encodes CAIRGGDHTGELFF.

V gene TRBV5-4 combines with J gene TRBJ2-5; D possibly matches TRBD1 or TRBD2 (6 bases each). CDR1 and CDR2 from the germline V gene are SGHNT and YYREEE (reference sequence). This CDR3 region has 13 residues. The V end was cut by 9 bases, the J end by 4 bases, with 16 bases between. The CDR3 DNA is TGTGCCACCAAGGGGCCGGGGGCAGAGACCCAGTACTTC. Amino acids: CATKGPGAETQYF.

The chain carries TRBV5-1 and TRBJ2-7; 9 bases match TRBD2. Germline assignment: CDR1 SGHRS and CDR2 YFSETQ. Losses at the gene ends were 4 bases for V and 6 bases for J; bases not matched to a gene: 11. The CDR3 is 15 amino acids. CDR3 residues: CASSPNSGSVGEQYF. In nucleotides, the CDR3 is TGCGCCAGCAGCCCAAATAGCGGGAGTGTAGGCGAGCAGTACTTC. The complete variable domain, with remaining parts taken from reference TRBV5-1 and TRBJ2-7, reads KAGVTQTPRYLIKTRGQQVTLSCSPISGHRSVSWYQQTPGQGLQFLFEYFSETQRNKGNFPGRFSGRQFSNSRSEMNVSTLELGDSALYLCASSPNSGSVGEQYFGPGTRLTVT.

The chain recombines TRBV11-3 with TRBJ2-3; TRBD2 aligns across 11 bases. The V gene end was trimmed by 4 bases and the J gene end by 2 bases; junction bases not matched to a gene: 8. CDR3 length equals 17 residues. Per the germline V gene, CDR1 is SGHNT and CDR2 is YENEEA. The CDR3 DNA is TGTGCCAGCAGCTCACGACTAGCGGGATCCCTCACAGATACGCAGTATTTT. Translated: CASSSRLAGSLTDTQYF.

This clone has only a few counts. The CDR3 here is CASSPERQKNTEAFF. CDR3 nucleotides: TGTGCCAGCTCACCAGAGCGCCAGAAGAACACTGAAGCTTTCTTT. V gene TRBV18 combines with J gene TRBJ1-1; D uncertain. Germline V gene sequence: CDR1 KGHSH, CDR2 LQKENI. Trimming removed 2 bases at V and 1 base at J, with 11 bases between. CDR3 length equals 15 residues.

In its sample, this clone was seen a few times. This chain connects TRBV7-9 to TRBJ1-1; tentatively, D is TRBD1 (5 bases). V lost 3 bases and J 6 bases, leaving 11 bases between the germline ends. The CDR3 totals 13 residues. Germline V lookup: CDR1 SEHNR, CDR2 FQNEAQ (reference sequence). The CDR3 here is CASSFRDGAEAFF. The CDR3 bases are TGTGCCAGCAGCTTCAGGGACGGCGCTGAAGCTTTCTTT.

In nucleotides, the CDR3 is TGTGCCAGTAGTACCCGGCGGGTTGGGGAGACCCAGTACTTC. Translated: CASSTRRVGETQYF. J is TRBJ2-5 and V is TRBV19, with a possible D match to TRBD2 (5 bases). Trimming stripped 4 bases from V and 5 bases from J, with 14 bases between. CDR3 length: 14 amino acids. The germline gives CDR1 LNHDA, CDR2 SQIVND (reference sequence).

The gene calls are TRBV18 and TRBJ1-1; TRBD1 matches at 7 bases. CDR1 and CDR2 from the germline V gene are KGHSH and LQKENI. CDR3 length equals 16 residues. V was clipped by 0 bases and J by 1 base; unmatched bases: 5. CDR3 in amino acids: CASSPPVQGGNTEAFF. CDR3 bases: TGTGCCAGCTCACCACCTGTTCAGGGGGGGAACACTGAAGCTTTCTTT.

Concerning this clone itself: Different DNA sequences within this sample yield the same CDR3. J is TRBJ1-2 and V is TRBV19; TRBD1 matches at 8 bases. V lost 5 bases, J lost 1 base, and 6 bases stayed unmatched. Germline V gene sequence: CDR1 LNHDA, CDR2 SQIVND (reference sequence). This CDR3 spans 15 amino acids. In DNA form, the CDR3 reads TGTGCCAGTAGTCCCGGGACAGGCAGTAACTATGGCTACACCTTC. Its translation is CASSPGTGSNYGYTF.

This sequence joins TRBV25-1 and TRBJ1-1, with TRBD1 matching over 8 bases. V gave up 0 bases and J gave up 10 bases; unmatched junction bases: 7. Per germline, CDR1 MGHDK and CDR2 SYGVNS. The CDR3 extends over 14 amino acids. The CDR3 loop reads CASSEYAGGLVAFF. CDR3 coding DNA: TGTGCCAGCAGTGAATATGCAGGGGGCTTGGTAGCTTTCTTT.

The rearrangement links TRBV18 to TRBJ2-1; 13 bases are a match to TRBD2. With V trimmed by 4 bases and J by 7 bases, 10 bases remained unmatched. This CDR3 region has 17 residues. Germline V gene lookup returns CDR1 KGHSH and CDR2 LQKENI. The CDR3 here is CASSRGLAGVESNEQFF. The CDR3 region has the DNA TGTGCCAGCTCACGTGGACTAGCGGGAGTAGAATCGAATGAGCAGTTCTTC.

The CDR3 loop is CASRAGTSGETQYF. The DNA of the CDR3 is TGTGCCAGCAGGGCCGGGACTAGCGGAGAGACCCAGTACTTC. This rearrangement joins TRBV2 to TRBJ2-5, with TRBD2 matching 11 bases. Germline trimming cut 6 bases from V and 4 bases from J; bases unmatched to any gene: 4. The CDR3 extends over 14 amino acids. The V gene's germline CDR1 is SNHLY and CDR2 FYNNEI.

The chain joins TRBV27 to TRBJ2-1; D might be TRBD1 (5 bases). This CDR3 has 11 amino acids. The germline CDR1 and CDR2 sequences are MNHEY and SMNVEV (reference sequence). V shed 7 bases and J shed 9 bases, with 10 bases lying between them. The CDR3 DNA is TGTGCCAGCACAGGGTTCGGTGAGCAGTTCTTC. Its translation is CASTGFGEQFF.

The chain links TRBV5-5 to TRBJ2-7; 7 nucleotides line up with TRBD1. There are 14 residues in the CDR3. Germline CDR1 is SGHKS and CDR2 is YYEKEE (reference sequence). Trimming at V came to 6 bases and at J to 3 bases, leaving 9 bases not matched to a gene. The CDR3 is CASTTGQVFYEQYF. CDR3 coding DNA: TGTGCCAGCACTACCGGACAGGTATTCTACGAGCAGTACTTC.

CDR3 amino acids: CASSWGPEAFF. CDR3 sequence (DNA): TGTGCCAGCAGTTGGGGCCCTGAAGCTTTCTTT. V is TRBV6-5 and J is TRBJ1-1; a weak D match, TRBD1 (5 bases). Per germline, CDR1 MNHEY and CDR2 SVGAGI. The V end was cut by 4 bases, the J end by 6 bases, with 6 bases between. The CDR3 is 11 amino acids.

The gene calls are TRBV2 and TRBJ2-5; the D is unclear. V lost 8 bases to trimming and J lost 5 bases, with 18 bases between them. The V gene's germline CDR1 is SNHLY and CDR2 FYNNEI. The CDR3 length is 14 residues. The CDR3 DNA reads TGTGCCAGCGGGCTAACGACTTTGGTGGAGACCCAGTACTTC. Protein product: CASGLTTLVETQYF. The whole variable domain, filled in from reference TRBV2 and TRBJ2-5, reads EPEVTQTPSHQVTQMGQEVILRCVPISNHLYFYWYRQILGQKVEFLVSFYNNEISEKSEIFDDQFSVERPDGSNFTLKIRSTKLEDSAMYFCASGLTTLVETQYFGPGTRLLVL.

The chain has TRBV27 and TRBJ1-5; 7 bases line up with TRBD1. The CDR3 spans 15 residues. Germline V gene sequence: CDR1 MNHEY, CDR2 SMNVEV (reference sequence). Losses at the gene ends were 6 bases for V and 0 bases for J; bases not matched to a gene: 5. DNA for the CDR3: TGTGCCAGCAGGACAGGGAGGGGTAGCAATCAGCCCCAGCATTTT. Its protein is CASRTGRGSNQPQHF.